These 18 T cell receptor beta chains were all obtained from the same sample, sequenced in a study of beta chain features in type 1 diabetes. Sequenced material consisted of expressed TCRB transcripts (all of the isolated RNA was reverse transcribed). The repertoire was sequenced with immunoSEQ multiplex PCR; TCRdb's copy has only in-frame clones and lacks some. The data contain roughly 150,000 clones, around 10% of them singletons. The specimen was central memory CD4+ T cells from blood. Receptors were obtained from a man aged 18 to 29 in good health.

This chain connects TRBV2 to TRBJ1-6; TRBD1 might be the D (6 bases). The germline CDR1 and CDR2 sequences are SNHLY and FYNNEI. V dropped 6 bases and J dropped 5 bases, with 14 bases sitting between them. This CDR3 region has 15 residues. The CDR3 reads CASRAQGRDNSPLHF. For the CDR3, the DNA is TGTGCCAGCAGGGCCCAGGGGAGGGATAATTCACCCCTCCACTTT.

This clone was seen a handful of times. The CDR3 DNA reads as TGTGCCAGCTCACCACAGACAGGGAGAAGGAATGAGCAGTTCTTC. Translating gives CASSPQTGRRNEQFF. The chain employs TRBV18 and TRBJ2-1; TRBD1 matches 7 bases. Germline lookup yields CDR1 KGHSH and CDR2 LQKENI. Losses at the gene ends were 1 base for V and 7 bases for J; bases not matched to a gene: 7. CDR3 length: 15 amino acids.

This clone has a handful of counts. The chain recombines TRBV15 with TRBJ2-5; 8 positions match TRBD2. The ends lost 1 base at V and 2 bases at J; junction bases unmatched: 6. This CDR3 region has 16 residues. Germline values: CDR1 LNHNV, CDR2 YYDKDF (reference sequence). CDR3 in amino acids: CATSRVAGRMQETQYF. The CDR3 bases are TGTGCCACCAGCAGAGTAGCGGGACGGATGCAAGAGACCCAGTACTTC.

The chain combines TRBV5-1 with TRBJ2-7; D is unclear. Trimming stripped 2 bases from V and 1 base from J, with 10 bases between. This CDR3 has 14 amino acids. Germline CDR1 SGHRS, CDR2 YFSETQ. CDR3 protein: CASSFSIPSYEQYF. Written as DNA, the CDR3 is TGCGCCAGCAGCTTTTCCATACCTTCCTACGAGCAGTACTTC.

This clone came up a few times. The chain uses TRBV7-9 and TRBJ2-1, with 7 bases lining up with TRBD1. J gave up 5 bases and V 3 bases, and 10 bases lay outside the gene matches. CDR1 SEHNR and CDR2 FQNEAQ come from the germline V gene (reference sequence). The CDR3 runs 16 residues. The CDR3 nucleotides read TGTGCCAGCAGCTTCCGACAGGGCATAGGCCACAATGAGCAGTTCTTC. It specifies CASSFRQGIGHNEQFF.

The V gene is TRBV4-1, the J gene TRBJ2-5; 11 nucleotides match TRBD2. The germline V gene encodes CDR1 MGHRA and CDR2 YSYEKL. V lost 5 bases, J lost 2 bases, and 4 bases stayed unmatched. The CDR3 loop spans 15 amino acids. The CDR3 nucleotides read TGCGCCAGCAGCTCGGGACTAGCGGATCAAGAGACCCAGTACTTC. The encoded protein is CASSSGLADQETQYF.

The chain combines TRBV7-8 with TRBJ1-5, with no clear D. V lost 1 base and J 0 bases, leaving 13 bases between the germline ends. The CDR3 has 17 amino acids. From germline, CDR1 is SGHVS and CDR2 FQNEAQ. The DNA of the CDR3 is TGTGCCAGCAGCTTAGAACGTTTGGGTTATAGCAATCAGCCCCAGCATTTT. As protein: CASSLERLGYSNQPQHF.

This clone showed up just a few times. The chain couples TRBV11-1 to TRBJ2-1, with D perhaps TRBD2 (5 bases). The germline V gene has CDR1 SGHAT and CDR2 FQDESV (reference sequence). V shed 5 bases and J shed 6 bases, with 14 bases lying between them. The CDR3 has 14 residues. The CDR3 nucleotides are TGTGCCAGCAGCGTCCGGAGGACGAGCAATGAGCAGTTCTTC. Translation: CASSVRRTSNEQFF.

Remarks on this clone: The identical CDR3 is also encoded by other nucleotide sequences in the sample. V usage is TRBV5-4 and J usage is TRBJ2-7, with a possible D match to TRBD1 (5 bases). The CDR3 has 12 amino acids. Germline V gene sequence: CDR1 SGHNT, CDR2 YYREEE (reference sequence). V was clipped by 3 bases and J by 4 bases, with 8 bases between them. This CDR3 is CASSSDTYEQYF. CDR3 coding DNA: TGTGCCAGCAGCTCGGACACATACGAGCAGTACTTC.

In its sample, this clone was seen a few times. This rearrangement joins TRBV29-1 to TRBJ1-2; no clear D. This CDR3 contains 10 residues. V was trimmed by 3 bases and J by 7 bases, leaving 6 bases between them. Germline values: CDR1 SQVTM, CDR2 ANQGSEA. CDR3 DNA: TGCAGCGTTGACAGTGGTGGCTACACCTTC. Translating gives CSVDSGGYTF.

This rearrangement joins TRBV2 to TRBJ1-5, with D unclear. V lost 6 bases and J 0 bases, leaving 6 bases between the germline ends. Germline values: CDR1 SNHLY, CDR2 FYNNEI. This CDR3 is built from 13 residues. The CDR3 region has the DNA TGTGCCAGCAGAGGCTATAGCAATCAGCCCCAGCATTTT. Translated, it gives CASRGYSNQPQHF.

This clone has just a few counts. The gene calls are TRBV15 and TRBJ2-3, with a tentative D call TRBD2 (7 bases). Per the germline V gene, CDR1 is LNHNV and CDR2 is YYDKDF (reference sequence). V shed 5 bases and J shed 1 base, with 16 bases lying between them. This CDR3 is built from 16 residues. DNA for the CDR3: TGTGCCACCAGCCGCCAAACAGGGAGGGGCACAGATACGCAGTATTTT. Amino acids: CATSRQTGRGTDTQYF.

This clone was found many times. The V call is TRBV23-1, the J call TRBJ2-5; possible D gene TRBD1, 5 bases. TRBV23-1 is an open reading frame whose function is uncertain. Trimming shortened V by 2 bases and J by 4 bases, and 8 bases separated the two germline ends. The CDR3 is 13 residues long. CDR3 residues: CASSQGTGETQYF. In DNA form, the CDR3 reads TGCGCCAGCAGTCAAGGAACAGGAGAGACCCAGTACTTC.

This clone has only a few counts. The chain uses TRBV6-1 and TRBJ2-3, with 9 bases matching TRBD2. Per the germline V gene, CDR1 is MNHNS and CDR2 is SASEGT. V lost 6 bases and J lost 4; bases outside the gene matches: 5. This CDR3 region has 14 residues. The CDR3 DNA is TGTGCCAGCAGCCTAGCGGGGAACGCAGATACGCAGTATTTT. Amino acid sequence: CASSLAGNADTQYF.

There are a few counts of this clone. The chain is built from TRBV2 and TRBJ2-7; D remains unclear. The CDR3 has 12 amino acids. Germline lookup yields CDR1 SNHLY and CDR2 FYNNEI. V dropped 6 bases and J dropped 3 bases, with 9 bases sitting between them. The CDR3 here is CASSRNGYEQYF. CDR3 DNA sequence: TGTGCCAGCAGCCGAAACGGCTACGAGCAGTACTTC.

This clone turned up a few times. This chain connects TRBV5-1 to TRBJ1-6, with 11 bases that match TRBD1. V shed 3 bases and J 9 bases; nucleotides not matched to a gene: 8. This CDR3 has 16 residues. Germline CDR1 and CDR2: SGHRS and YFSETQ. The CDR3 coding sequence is TGCGCCAGCAGCTCGCAGGGACAGGGGGTAGCTTCACCCCTCCACTTT. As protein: CASSSQGQGVASPLHF.

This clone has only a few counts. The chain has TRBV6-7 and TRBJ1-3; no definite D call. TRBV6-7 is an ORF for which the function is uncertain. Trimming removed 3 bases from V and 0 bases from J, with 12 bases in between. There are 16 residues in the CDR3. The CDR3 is CASSYEAEHSGNTIYF. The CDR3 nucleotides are TGTGCCAGCAGTTATGAGGCCGAACACTCTGGAAACACCATATATTTT.

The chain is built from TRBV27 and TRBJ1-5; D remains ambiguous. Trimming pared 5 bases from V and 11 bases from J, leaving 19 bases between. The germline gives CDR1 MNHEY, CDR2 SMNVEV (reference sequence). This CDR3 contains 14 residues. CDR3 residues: CASSLQIGTGSQHF. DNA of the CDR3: TGTGCCAGCAGTCTACAAATAGGAACGGGGTCCCAGCATTTT.